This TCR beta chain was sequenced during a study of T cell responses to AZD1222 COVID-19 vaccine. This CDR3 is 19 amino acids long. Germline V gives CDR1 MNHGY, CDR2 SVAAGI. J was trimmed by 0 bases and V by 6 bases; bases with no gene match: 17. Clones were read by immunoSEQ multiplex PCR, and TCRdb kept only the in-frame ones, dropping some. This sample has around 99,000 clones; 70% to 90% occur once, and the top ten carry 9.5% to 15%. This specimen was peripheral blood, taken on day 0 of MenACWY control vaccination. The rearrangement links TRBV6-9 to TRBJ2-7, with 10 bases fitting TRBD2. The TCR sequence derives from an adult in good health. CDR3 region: CASRIRYFSGGPISYEQYF. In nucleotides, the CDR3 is TGTGCCAGCAGGATCCGATATTTTAGCGGGGGGCCGATCTCCTACGAGCAGTACTTC.